This T cell receptor (beta chain) emerged from a study of T cell repertoires in cytomegalovirus infection. The study's findings and limits: The response measured ex vivo was dominated by TCR beta clonotypes (HLA-C-restricted and CMV-specific).

After removal of 6 bases from V and 1 base from J, the junction contained 4 bases not matched to a gene. Per the germline V gene, CDR1 is LNHDA and CDR2 is SQIVND (reference sequence). There are 14 residues in the CDR3. TCRdb reanalysed the reads using MiXCR and keeps one entry per CDR3 protein. The table includes tens of thousands of distinct CDR3 sequences, approximately 20% detected once. A word on this clonotype: What it binds is unknown.

The chain is built from TRBV19 and TRBJ2-5; 8 nucleotides agree with TRBD1. The TCR originated in a human donor in good health (CMV status not recorded). Some clones in this sample may be carry-over from other donors' samples. Sequencing used PBMCs, sequenced either directly or after in vitro stimulation (not recorded which). The CDR3 coding sequence is TGTGCCAGTAGGACAGGGGAAAGCCAAGAGACCCAGTACTTC. Translation gives CASRTGESQETQYF.